Detailed here is one T cell receptor beta chain. What it binds is not known. Despite likely unrecorded immune exposures, the donors were nominally healthy at the time of sampling. This entry is derived from a study of cytomegalovirus exposure and HLA in healthy donors. The CDR3 runs to 13 residues. CDR1 and CDR2 (germline): SGHRS, YFSETQ. The germline V and J ends were trimmed by 0 bases and 6 bases, with 9 bases remaining between them. Primers: 60 Vbeta forward and 13 Jbeta reverse. Assay: immunoSEQ multiplex PCR; the TCRdb copy retains only in-frame clones and omits some. Altogether about 160,000 clones are present, around 78% being singletons, with the ten largest covering just over 3%. Study-wide findings and caveats: Some V segments (TRBV6-2 and TRBV6-3 among them) were excluded as indistinguishable. Serostatus for CMV was the only available immune exposure information.

The specimen sequenced was PBMCs. The clonotype comes from a woman in her 40s in good health and CMV-seronegative. The rearrangement joins TRBV5-1 to TRBJ1-2; maybe TRBD1 (5 bases). The chain's CDR3 is CASSLEPGHGYTF. CDR3 in DNA: TGCGCCAGCAGCTTGGAGCCAGGGCATGGCTACACCTTC. The whole variable domain, remainder taken from reference TRBV5-1 and TRBJ1-2, is KAGVTQTPRYLIKTRGQQVTLSCSPISGHRSVSWYQQTPGQGLQFLFEYFSETQRNKGNFPGRFSGRQFSNSRSEMNVSTLELGDSALYLCASSLEPGHGYTFGSGTRLTVV.